Each of the 22 T cell receptor beta chains below was sequenced from the same sample in a study of T cells in Graves' hyperthyroidism and ophthalmopathy. RNA transcripts were the template for amplifying TCR beta CDR3 regions. HTBI primers drove first-round RT-PCR of the TCR CDR3. TCRdb re-analysed the multiplex PCR reads in MiXCR, keeping a single row per CDR3 protein. Here the sample spans about 600,000 distinct CDR3 sequences, roughly a sixth being singletons. Sequences were obtained from blood. These receptors were obtained from a woman in her thirties or forties with Graves' ophthalmopathy.

Ten or more counts support this clonotype. The genes are TRBV5-1 and TRBJ2-2; TRBD1 matches 7 bases. With V trimmed by 4 bases and J by 3 bases, 6 bases remained unmatched. This CDR3 contains 15 residues. Germline values: CDR1 SGHRS, CDR2 YFSETQ. CDR3 nucleotide sequence: TGCGCCAGCAGCCCCGACAGGGTCGACACCGGGGAGCTGTTTTTT. This codes for CASSPDRVDTGELFF.

In regard to this clonotype: It may be a read error: a sequence one base away is much more abundant. The chain combines TRBV11-1 with TRBJ2-2; D may be TRBD1 (6 bases). This CDR3 region has 15 residues. Germline-derived CDR1 and CDR2 are SGHAT and FQDESV (reference sequence). V lost 4 bases and J lost 0, with 9 bases in between. In nucleotides, the CDR3 is TGTGCCAGCAGCTCGGACAGAGCGAACACCGGGGAGCTGTTTTTT. Encoded protein: CASSSDRANTGELFF.

This clonotype was recorded many times. This CDR3 reads CASSSHPQQAEQYF. As DNA, the CDR3 is TGTGCCAGCAGCTCCCACCCCCAACAGGCCGAGCAGTACTTC. The chain recombines TRBV7-6 with TRBJ2-7, with D perhaps TRBD1 (5 bases). Germline-derived CDR1 and CDR2 are SGHVS and FNYEAQ. V lost 4 bases, J lost 6 bases, and 16 bases lay in between. The CDR3 runs to 14 residues.

Comment on this clonotype: This could be a read error, since a much larger clone is one nucleotide away. The rearrangement links TRBV10-3 to TRBJ1-1; tentative D call: TRBD1 (5 bases). The CDR3 runs 15 residues. The V gene's germline CDR1 is ENHRY and CDR2 SYGVKD. Trimming left V 0 bases short and J 6 bases short, with 14 bases between. DNA of the CDR3: TGTGCCATCAGTGAGTCTGACACCTGGGGCGCTGAAGCTTTCTTT. The encoded protein is CAISESDTWGAEAFF.

This clonotype was seen at least ten times. The V call is TRBV20-1, the J call TRBJ1-1, with 9 positions matching TRBD1. Germline V CDR1 and CDR2: DFQATT, SNEGSKA (reference sequence). This CDR3 has 15 residues. The ends lost 1 base at V and 7 bases at J; junction bases unmatched: 10. The CDR3 spells CSARAVNTGGIEAFF. The DNA for the CDR3 is TGCAGTGCTAGAGCCGTGAACACAGGGGGCATTGAAGCTTTCTTT.

This clonotype occurred a few times. The V gene is TRBV5-1, the J gene TRBJ1-1; D might be TRBD1 (5 bases). Per germline, CDR1 SGHRS and CDR2 YFSETQ. V lost 3 bases to trimming and J lost 5 bases, with 17 bases between them. CDR3 length: 15 residues. Here the CDR3 DNA reads TGCGCCAGCAGCTCCCCCCGGCAGGGCGTAACTGAAGCTTTCTTT. Encoded protein: CASSSPRQGVTEAFF. Combining the CDR3 with reference TRBV5-1 and TRBJ1-1 gives the whole variable domain KAGVTQTPRYLIKTRGQQVTLSCSPISGHRSVSWYQQTPGQGLQFLFEYFSETQRNKGNFPGRFSGRQFSNSRSEMNVSTLELGDSALYLCASSSPRQGVTEAFFGQGTRLTVV.

At least ten counts were recorded for this clonotype. This sequence joins TRBV3-1 and TRBJ1-2, with D tentatively TRBD1 (6 bases). The CDR3 is made up of 13 amino acids. Trimming left V 4 bases short and J 8 bases short, with 14 bases between. Germline V gene lookup returns CDR1 LGHDT and CDR2 YNNKEL (reference sequence). In DNA form, the CDR3 reads TGTGCCAGCAGCCGTTCAGGGGTCGGAGGCTACACCTTC. This codes for CASSRSGVGGYTF.

In its sample, this clonotype was seen many times. The chain is built from TRBV18 and TRBJ2-3; no firm D call. Germline loops: CDR1 KGHSH, CDR2 LQKENI. The V and J ends lost 1 base and 2 bases respectively, with 10 bases between them. The CDR3 spans 15 residues. CDR3 coding DNA: TGTGCCAGCTCACCACGCCTAACCATCACAGATACGCAGTATTTT. As protein: CASSPRLTITDTQYF.

Remarks on this clonotype: This may stem from a read error, because a much larger clone lies one nucleotide away. The chain has TRBV30 and TRBJ1-3; D not resolved. This CDR3 contains 10 residues. CDR1 GTSNPN and CDR2 SVGIG come from the germline V gene (reference sequence). The DNA of the CDR3 is TGTGCCCGGAGGGAATACACCATATATTTT. Amino acids: CARREYTIYF.

At least ten counts were recorded for this clonotype. The rearrangement uses TRBV11-2 and TRBJ2-5; D is unclear. The CDR3 contains 13 residues. The germline V gene encodes CDR1 SGHAT and CDR2 FQNNGV. V dropped 4 bases and J dropped 5 bases, with 11 bases sitting between them. CDR3: CASSSWVGETQYF. DNA for the CDR3: TGTGCCAGCAGCTCCTGGGTCGGGGAGACCCAGTACTTC.

This clonotype appeared many times. The CDR3 DNA reads TGTGCCAGCAGTGCGCGTAGACAGGGGAGTGATATGAACACTGAAGCTTTCTTT. Translation: CASSARRQGSDMNTEAFF. V gene TRBV28 combines with J gene TRBJ1-1, with 8 bases fitting TRBD1. The CDR3 spans 18 residues. CDR1 MDHEN and CDR2 SYDVKM come from the germline V gene. The trim removed 5 bases at V and 0 bases at J, leaving 14 bases unmatched.

J is TRBJ2-7 and V is TRBV7-8, with 11 bases lining up with TRBD2. Germline values: CDR1 SGHVS, CDR2 FQNEAQ. CDR3 length equals 14 residues. Germline trimming cut 8 bases from V and 4 bases from J; bases unmatched to any gene: 7. DNA of the CDR3: TGTGCCAGCTGCCAACTAGCGGGAGAGTACGAGCAGTACTTC. Translating it yields CASCQLAGEYEQYF.

This clonotype was seen at least ten times. The genes are TRBV5-1 and TRBJ2-3; TRBD2 is a possible D gene (5 bases). V dropped 2 bases and J dropped 2 bases, with 9 bases sitting between them. The CDR3 sequence is 14 residues long. From germline, CDR1 is SGHRS and CDR2 YFSETQ. The CDR3 sequence: CASSFGLATDTQYF. DNA of the CDR3: TGCGCCAGCAGCTTCGGACTGGCCACAGATACGCAGTATTTT.

Many counts were recorded for this clonotype. The rearrangement uses TRBV3-1 and TRBJ1-2, with D possibly matching TRBD1 (5 bases). V dropped 0 bases and J dropped 4 bases, with 15 bases sitting between them. Looked up from germline, CDR1 is LGHDT and CDR2 is YNNKEL (reference sequence). This CDR3 has 16 residues. The CDR3 is CASSQEGQGGGYGYTF. The CDR3 DNA follows: TGTGCCAGCAGCCAAGAAGGTCAGGGAGGCGGCTATGGCTACACCTTC. The variable domain in full, completed from reference TRBV3-1 and TRBJ1-2, reads DTAVSQTPKYLVTQMGNDKSIKCEQNLGHDTMYWYKQDSKKFLKIMFSYNNKELIINETVPNRFSPKSPDKAHLNLHINSLELGDSAVYFCASSQEGQGGGYGYTFGSGTRLTVV.

This clonotype was observed a few times. The chain uses TRBV5-5 and TRBJ2-7, with D uncertain. This CDR3 is 13 amino acids long. Germline assignment: CDR1 SGHKS and CDR2 YYEKEE (reference sequence). V gave up 4 bases and J gave up 3 bases, with 11 bases separating them. The CDR3 spells CASSPTVRYEQYF. Here the CDR3 DNA reads TGTGCCAGCAGCCCGACGGTGCGCTACGAGCAGTACTTC.

This clonotype has at least ten counts. The chain employs TRBV10-3 and TRBJ1-1, with D tentatively TRBD1 (6 bases). Germline V gene sequence: CDR1 ENHRY, CDR2 SYGVKD. There are 15 residues in the CDR3. V was cut by 0 bases and J by 4 bases, with 12 bases left in between. The CDR3 DNA is TGTGCCATCAGTGAGTCGAGCAGGGGCACCACTGAAGCTTTCTTT. Translating gives CAISESSRGTTEAFF.

This clonotype was detected ten times or more. The gene calls are TRBV30 and TRBJ1-2, with unresolved D. The CDR3 sequence is 11 residues long. Trimming shortened V by 2 bases and J by 3 bases, and 4 bases separated the two germline ends. Germline loops: CDR1 GTSNPN, CDR2 SVGIG (reference sequence). CDR3 DNA sequence: TGTGCCTGGAGTTTATACTATGGCTACACCTTC. Protein product: CAWSLYYGYTF.

This chain joins TRBV9 and TRBJ2-3, with D possibly TRBD2 on 6 matching bases. Trimming cost V 5 bases and J 1 base, with 20 bases left between them. The CDR3 totals 17 residues. Germline CDR1 is SGDLS and CDR2 is YYNGEE. DNA for the CDR3: TGTGCCAGCAGAAAAACGGGATCTCCGGGAGGCACAGATACGCAGTATTTT. Translation: CASRKTGSPGGTDTQYF.

This clonotype appeared many times. The gene calls are TRBV5-1 and TRBJ2-5; 7 bases map to TRBD2. Trimming removed 3 bases from V and 4 bases from J; junction bases left unmatched: 6. The CDR3 loop spans 14 amino acids. CDR1 and CDR2 (germline): SGHRS, YFSETQ. CDR3: CASSSRLAPETQYF. In DNA form, the CDR3 reads TGCGCCAGCAGCTCGAGACTAGCCCCAGAGACCCAGTACTTC.

This clonotype appeared many times. The rearrangement links TRBV7-2 to TRBJ2-5, with D possibly being TRBD2 (7 bases). Looked up from germline, CDR1 is SGHTA and CDR2 is FQGNSA. This CDR3 has 18 amino acids. V gave up 1 base and J gave up 4 bases, with 22 bases separating them. The CDR3 region has the DNA TGTGCCAGCAGCTTAGACGGACTCGGACTAGGGGGGTTAGAGACCCAGTACTTC. Translated, it gives CASSLDGLGLGGLETQYF.

This clonotype was detected ten times or more. CDR3 residues: CASSLRTGINTGELFF. Here the CDR3 DNA reads TGTGCCAGCAGCCTAAGGACAGGGATTAACACCGGGGAGCTGTTTTTT. The rearrangement joins TRBV7-9 to TRBJ2-2; 8 bases match TRBD1. CDR3 size: 16 residues. CDR1 SEHNR and CDR2 FQNEAQ come from the germline V gene (reference sequence). V dropped 5 bases and J dropped 2; count of bases not matched to a gene: 7.

This clonotype appeared a few times. V is TRBV11-1 and J is TRBJ2-2, with TRBD2 matching 7 bases. CDR1 is SGHAT, CDR2 FQDESV, per germline (reference sequence). Trimming removed 4 bases from V and 0 bases from J; junction bases left unmatched: 11. This CDR3 comprises 18 residues. The CDR3 is CASSSGGWRDANTGELFF. In nucleotides, the CDR3 is TGTGCCAGCAGCTCGGGAGGTTGGCGGGACGCGAACACCGGGGAGCTGTTTTTT.